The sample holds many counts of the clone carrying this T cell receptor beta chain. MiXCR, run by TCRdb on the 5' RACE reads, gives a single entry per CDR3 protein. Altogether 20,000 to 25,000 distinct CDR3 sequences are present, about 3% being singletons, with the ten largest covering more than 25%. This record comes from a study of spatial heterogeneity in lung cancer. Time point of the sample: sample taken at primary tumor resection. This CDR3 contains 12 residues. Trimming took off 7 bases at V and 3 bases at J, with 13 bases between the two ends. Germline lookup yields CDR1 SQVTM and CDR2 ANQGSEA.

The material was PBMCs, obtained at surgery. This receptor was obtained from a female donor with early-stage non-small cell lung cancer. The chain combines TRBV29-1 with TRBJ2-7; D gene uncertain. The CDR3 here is CSAMGLIYEQYF. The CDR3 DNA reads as TGCAGCGCAATGGGGTTAATCTACGAGCAGTACTTC.